The entry that follows covers one TCR beta chain sequence. Its antigen is undetermined. Repertoires were generated with immunoSEQ multiplex PCR, while TCRdb's copy carries only in-frame clones and drops some. This sample yields over 85,000 clones, of which 81% are seen a single time; around 4.6% belongs to the top ten. The sample is drawn from a study of T cell responses to AZD1222 COVID-19 vaccine. Whole-study results and caveats: Only a handful of AZD1222 recipients, roughly 6 in all, had baseline seropositivity. All repertoire sampling was performed exclusively after the peak T cell response. A rise in Spike-specific TCR breadth and depth followed two AZD1222 doses. The sample set comprised mostly white British donors with more females, and clonal diversity was possibly underestimated.

Germline V gives CDR1 LNHDA, CDR2 SQIVND (reference sequence). The length of the CDR3 is 15 residues. Trimming cost V 6 bases and J 0 bases; bases outside gene matches: 6. Sequenced material: peripheral blood, taken on day 0 of AZD1222 vaccination. This chain links TRBV19 with TRBJ1-2; 8 nucleotides line up with TRBD1. The sequence was obtained from an adult in good health. The CDR3 DNA sequence: TGTGCCAGTAGGGACAGGGAGAGGGCTAACTATGGCTACACCTTC. Residues: CASRDRERANYGYTF.